The clone carrying this T cell receptor beta chain was detected many times. Antigen: not known. This entry is derived from a study of T cells after posttransplantation cyclophosphamide. The V gene lost 6 bases and the J gene lost 6 bases, with 15 bases spanning the gap. The V gene's germline CDR1 is MNHNY and CDR2 SVGAGI (reference sequence). The CDR3 extends over 14 amino acids. Repertoires were generated with immunoSEQ multiplex PCR, while TCRdb's copy carries only in-frame clones and drops some. The data show about 30,000 clones, with none appearing a single time. Peripheral blood was collected from the related graft donor on the marrow donation day. Overall study findings and caveats: After PTCy, TRB diversity resembled that of CNI/methotrexate controls. Blood and skin or GI T cell repertoires showed limited TRB overlap. Later post-transplant blood repertoires were often dominated by donor CD8+ memory clones.

The sequenced sample consisted of PBMCs. This TCR was sampled from a woman aged 60 to 75 in good health, CMV-negative, and a related stem cell transplant donor. The chain recombines TRBV6-6 with TRBJ1-5; D is perhaps TRBD1 (5 bases). CDR3 protein: CASRTDPGGQPQHF. CDR3 nucleotide sequence: TGTGCCAGCAGAACGGACCCGGGGGGTCAGCCCCAGCATTTT.